This note documents a single T cell receptor (beta chain) sequence. Its matching antigen is unknown. Extraction of total RNA produced a minimum of 6 micrograms from each sample. A second about 6 to 12 cycle PCR used barcoded and J-beta primers. Each CDR3 protein gets one entry after TCRdb re-called the 5' RACE reads with MiXCR. The sample yields 1.5 million to 2 million distinct CDR3 sequences, roughly 50% seen once. This record comes from a study of blood T cells in healthy people across ages. Findings and limits, study-wide: PBMC samples, being unsorted, prevented any conclusive comparison of naive and antigen-experienced cells.

The CDR3 is 13 amino acids. CDR1 is LGHNA, CDR2 YSLEER, per germline. V was cut by 1 base and J by 8 bases, with 11 bases left in between. The sequencing input was blood. The source is a woman aged 35 to 49 in good health. J is TRBJ1-2 and V is TRBV4-3; D might be TRBD1 (6 bases). The CDR3 nucleotides read TGCGCCAGCAGCCAAGCCGGGGGGGCGGGCTACACCTTC. Translating gives CASSQAGGAGYTF.